Presented here are 29 T cell receptor beta chains from one specimen sequenced in a study of CD8+ T cells in alopecia areata. Treatment specified: oral pan-JAK inhibitor, 5-10 mg twice daily. Following RNA extraction, reverse transcription yielded cDNA that acted as the sequencing template. Clones were sequenced by immunoSEQ multiplex PCR, and TCRdb holds only the in-frame ones, with some missing. Seen here are about 110,000 clones, roughly 50% observed once, and the top ten hold 10% to 15%. Material: CD8+ T cells sorted from blood, obtained at week 24, from a patient treated with tofacitinib. These receptors originate from a human donor with alopecia areata.

This clone came up many times. This chain uses TRBV6-4 with TRBJ2-3; 8 nucleotides align to TRBD2. Germline CDR1 MRHNA, CDR2 SNTAGT. V gave up 3 bases and J gave up 1 base; unmatched junction bases: 0. The CDR3 has 14 residues. The CDR3, as DNA: TGTGCCAGCAGTGAGACTAGCGGCACAGATACGCAGTATTTT. This sequence encodes CASSETSGTDTQYF.

This chain joins TRBV27 and TRBJ1-2, with TRBD1 identical over 7 bases. The CDR3 covers 15 residues. J was trimmed by 3 bases and V by 0 bases; bases with no gene match: 4. The germline V gene encodes CDR1 MNHEY and CDR2 SMNVEV (reference sequence). CDR3 residues: CASSLSWDSYYGYTF. The CDR3 DNA reads TGTGCCAGCAGTTTATCTTGGGACAGCTACTATGGCTACACCTTC.

This clone was observed a single time. The rearrangement links TRBV13 to TRBJ2-1, with 8 bases aligning to TRBD2. CDR3 length: 16 residues. With 4 bases clipped from V and 9 bases from J, the junction kept 14 bases outside the gene matches. The germline CDR1 and CDR2 sequences are PRHDT and FYEKMQ (reference sequence). This CDR3 reads CASSSPFGGAIGEQFF. CDR3 coding DNA: TGTGCCAGCAGCTCCCCCTTCGGGGGGGCTATTGGTGAGCAGTTCTTC. Full variable domain (outside the CDR3, taken from reference TRBV13 and TRBJ2-1): AAGVIQSPRHLIKEKRETATLKCYPIPRHDTVYWYQQGPGQDPQFLISFYEKMQSDKGSIPDRFSAQQFSDYHSELNMSSLELGDSALYFCASSSPFGGAIGEQFFGPGTRLTVL.

J is TRBJ2-3 and V is TRBV6-5; 8 positions match TRBD2. The CDR3 length is 16 residues. Unmatched junction bases numbered 4, after V lost 0 bases and J lost 2 bases. Germline values: CDR1 MNHEY, CDR2 SVGAGI. The CDR3 DNA follows: TGTGCCAGCAGTTACTCAGCTAGCGGGCACACAGATACGCAGTATTTT. The encoded protein is CASSYSASGHTDTQYF.

J is TRBJ2-1 and V is TRBV5-6, with D possibly being TRBD2 (5 bases). Germline CDR1 reads SGHDT; CDR2 reads YYEEEE. This CDR3 has 13 residues. Trimming removed 7 bases at V and 8 bases at J, with 16 bases between. CDR3 bases: TGTGCCAGCGTGGACTTCCCCGGGCATGAGCAGTTCTTC. Its protein is CASVDFPGHEQFF. The whole variable domain, filled in from reference TRBV5-6 and TRBJ2-1, reads DAGVTQSPTHLIKTRGQQVTLRCSPKSGHDTVSWYQQALGQGPQFIFQYYEEEERQRGNFPDRFSGHQFPNYSSELNVNALLLGDSALYLCASVDFPGHEQFFGPGTRLTVL.

This rearrangement joins TRBV5-6 to TRBJ1-4; D might be TRBD1 (6 bases). Trimming took 9 bases from V and 4 from J, leaving 10 bases between them. Germline-derived CDR1 and CDR2 are SGHDT and YYEEEE. The CDR3 sequence is 12 residues long. CDR3 in amino acids: CATKQGNEKLFF. The CDR3 DNA reads TGTGCCACAAAACAGGGTAATGAAAAACTGTTTTTT. The complete variable domain, with remaining parts taken from reference TRBV5-6 and TRBJ1-4, reads DAGVTQSPTHLIKTRGQQVTLRCSPKSGHDTVSWYQQALGQGPQFIFQYYEEEERQRGNFPDRFSGHQFPNYSSELNVNALLLGDSALYLCATKQGNEKLFFGSGTQLSVL.

The rearrangement joins TRBV30 to TRBJ1-1, with 7 bases fitting TRBD1. V lost 5 bases, J lost 4 bases, and 4 bases stayed unmatched. Looked up from germline, CDR1 is GTSNPN and CDR2 is SVGIG (reference sequence). The CDR3 consists of 12 residues. CDR3 nucleotide sequence: TGTGCCTGGGGGACAGTCGGCACTGAAGCTTTCTTT. It codes for CAWGTVGTEAFF.

V is TRBV20-1 and J is TRBJ1-1, with D possibly matching TRBD1 (5 bases). The CDR3 is 11 residues long. Between the trimmed V and J ends, which lost 6 bases and 8 bases, there was a span of 13 bases. Germline CDR1 reads DFQATT; CDR2 reads SNEGSKA (reference sequence). In DNA form, the CDR3 reads TGCAGTGCCCCGCGACAGTTAGAAGCTTTCTTT. Protein sequence: CSAPRQLEAFF.

The chain combines TRBV12-5 with TRBJ2-1, with 8 bases identical to TRBD1. CDR3 length: 13 residues. Trimming took 7 bases from V and 4 from J; bases not matched to a gene: 3. From germline, CDR1 is LGHNT and CDR2 FRNRAP. The CDR3: CASVRDRYNEQFF. Here the CDR3 DNA reads TGTGCTAGTGTGAGGGACAGGTACAATGAGCAGTTCTTC. Together with reference TRBV12-5 and TRBJ2-1, the CDR3 gives the full variable domain: DARVTQTPRHKVTEMGQEVTMRCQPILGHNTVFWYRQTMMQGLELLAYFRNRAPLDDSGMPKDRFSAEMPDATLATLKIQPSEPRDSAVYFCASVRDRYNEQFFGPGTRLTVL.

V gene TRBV13 combines with J gene TRBJ2-5, with D perhaps TRBD1 (5 bases). This CDR3 contains 13 residues. The germline V gene encodes CDR1 PRHDT and CDR2 FYEKMQ (reference sequence). V was clipped by 6 bases and J by 5 bases, with 13 bases between them. Written as DNA, the CDR3 is TGTGCCAGCAGAGGCAGTCCAGGGGAGACCCAGTACTTC. Protein product: CASRGSPGETQYF.

This chain uses TRBV4-2 with TRBJ2-1, with D possibly TRBD2 on 6 matching bases. Germline V gene data show CDR1 as LGHNA and CDR2 as YNFKEQ. V dropped 0 bases and J dropped 0 bases, with 6 bases sitting between them. The length of the CDR3 is 15 residues. The CDR3 loop is CASSQDSGSYNEQFF. For the CDR3, the DNA is TGTGCCAGCAGCCAAGATAGCGGCTCCTACAATGAGCAGTTCTTC.

The J gene is TRBJ1-2, the V gene TRBV13; a possible D gene is TRBD1 (5 bases). This CDR3 region has 14 residues. Germline V CDR1 and CDR2: PRHDT, FYEKMQ (reference sequence). V shed 2 bases and J shed 6 bases, with 13 bases lying between them. CDR3: CASSLWSGRHGYTF. CDR3 DNA: TGTGCCAGCAGCTTATGGTCAGGGCGCCATGGCTACACCTTC.

The genes are TRBV7-9 and TRBJ2-5; 8 positions match TRBD1. Germline V gives CDR1 SEHNR, CDR2 FQNEAQ (reference sequence). The CDR3 runs 15 residues. Losses at the gene ends were 5 bases for V and 2 bases for J; bases not matched to a gene: 7. The CDR3 DNA sequence: TGTGCCAGCAGCGGACAGGGATGGGAACAAGAGACCCAGTACTTC. It yields the protein CASSGQGWEQETQYF.

The V call is TRBV27, the J call TRBJ2-1; 7 bases are a match to TRBD1. Trimming took 6 bases from V and 8 from J; bases not matched to a gene: 19. This CDR3 has 17 amino acids. Germline values: CDR1 MNHEY, CDR2 SMNVEV (reference sequence). CDR3: CASSRKFPGQKTDEQFF. DNA of the CDR3: TGTGCCAGCAGCCGAAAATTTCCGGGACAGAAGACAGATGAGCAGTTCTTC.

This clone occurred a few times. The chain carries TRBV30 and TRBJ2-3, with D unclear. Between the trimmed V and J ends, which lost 1 base and 0 bases, there was a span of 8 bases. CDR1 and CDR2 from the germline V gene are GTSNPN and SVGIG (reference sequence). The CDR3 is 14 residues long. This CDR3 reads CAWSEQLSTDTQYF. The CDR3, as DNA: TGTGCCTGGAGTGAACAGTTAAGCACAGATACGCAGTATTTT.

This chain connects TRBV6-1 to TRBJ2-7; maybe TRBD1 (5 bases). CDR1 is MNHNS, CDR2 SASEGT, per germline. This CDR3 spans 13 amino acids. The V end lost 3 bases, the J end lost 6 bases, and 12 bases lay between the germline ends. CDR3 amino acids: CASSDSPQGEQYF. Here the CDR3 DNA reads TGTGCCAGCAGTGACTCTCCTCAGGGCGAGCAGTACTTC.

The V and J genes are TRBV7-4 and TRBJ2-7, with D possibly being TRBD1 or TRBD2 (5 bases each). Trimming pared 5 bases from V and 3 bases from J, leaving 11 bases between. The CDR3 is 13 amino acids. Germline-derived CDR1 and CDR2 are SGHVT and SQSDAQ. CDR3 sequence (DNA): TGTGCCAGCAGCCTAGGGACGTACTACGAGCAGTACTTC. It yields the protein CASSLGTYYEQYF.

The chain uses TRBV27 and TRBJ2-1; D could derive from TRBD1 or TRBD2 (5 bases each). The CDR3 length is 15 residues. V was trimmed by 6 bases and J by 5 bases, leaving 17 bases between them. Germline assignment: CDR1 MNHEY and CDR2 SMNVEV (reference sequence). This CDR3 is CASRKGTSSNNEQFF. CDR3 coding DNA: TGTGCCAGCAGAAAAGGGACGTCATCCAACAATGAGCAGTTCTTC.

The rearrangement links TRBV29-1 to TRBJ2-5, with 11 bases identical to TRBD1. This CDR3 comprises 14 residues. V trimming: 7 bases; J trimming: 5 bases; junction bases outside the gene matches: 9. Germline CDR1 reads SQVTM; CDR2 reads ANQGSEA. CDR3 in DNA: TGCAGCGCCGCCGGGACAGGGGGGCGGGAGACCCAGTACTTC. Protein: CSAAGTGGRETQYF.

The chain couples TRBV30 to TRBJ1-1; D remains unclear. Germline loops: CDR1 GTSNPN, CDR2 SVGIG (reference sequence). V dropped 7 bases and J dropped 1 base, with 13 bases sitting between them. The CDR3 has 13 residues. The CDR3 is CASSGWTNTEAFF. Here the CDR3 DNA reads TGTGCCTCCTCGGGGTGGACGAACACTGAAGCTTTCTTT.

V gene TRBV2 combines with J gene TRBJ2-7; a possible D gene is TRBD2 (5 bases). Germline V gene data show CDR1 as SNHLY and CDR2 as FYNNEI. The CDR3 sequence is 14 residues long. V was shortened by 4 bases and J by 6 bases, with 16 bases between the two germline ends. CDR3: CASSVPGSRGEQYF. The CDR3 nucleotides are TGTGCCAGCAGTGTGCCGGGGTCCCGAGGCGAGCAGTACTTC.

V and J are TRBV29-1 and TRBJ1-1; 8 bases map to TRBD1. The trim removed 3 bases at V and 2 bases at J, leaving 2 bases unmatched. The CDR3 runs to 13 residues. Per the germline V gene, CDR1 is SQVTM and CDR2 is ANQGSEA. The CDR3 DNA follows: TGCAGCGTTGACAGGGGGCCCAACACTGAAGCTTTCTTT. As protein: CSVDRGPNTEAFF.

This sequence joins TRBV7-2 and TRBJ1-2; D may be TRBD1 (5 bases). Germline CDR1 SGHTA, CDR2 FQGNSA. Trimming left V 5 bases short and J 3 bases short, with 13 bases between. There are 14 residues in the CDR3. The CDR3 here is CASSHQDNDYGYTF. DNA for the CDR3: TGTGCCAGCAGCCATCAGGACAATGACTATGGCTACACCTTC.

The V gene is TRBV5-6, the J gene TRBJ2-1; D is uncertain. Between the trimmed V and J ends, which lost 3 bases and 5 bases, there was a span of 12 bases. This CDR3 is 14 amino acids long. The germline V gene has CDR1 SGHDT and CDR2 YYEEEE. The CDR3 nucleotides read TGTGCCAGCAGCTCGGGCGTGAGGCACAATGAGCAGTTCTTC. Its translation: CASSSGVRHNEQFF.

This chain uses TRBV27 with TRBJ2-5, with a possible D match to TRBD2 (6 bases). V dropped 0 bases and J dropped 3 bases, with 14 bases sitting between them. Germline V lookup: CDR1 MNHEY, CDR2 SMNVEV (reference sequence). CDR3 length: 16 residues. CDR3 nucleotide sequence: TGTGCCAGCAGTTTATCACGGGAGTGGACCAAAGAGACCCAGTACTTC. Residues: CASSLSREWTKETQYF.

This clone was observed a handful of times. The chain couples TRBV29-1 to TRBJ1-2; D is undetermined. The CDR3 is 16 amino acids. Germline V gene data show CDR1 as SQVTM and CDR2 as ANQGSEA. Trimming removed 0 bases at V and 4 bases at J, with 18 bases between. The CDR3 is CSVEEWLAGSFYGYTF. For the CDR3, the DNA is TGCAGCGTTGAAGAGTGGTTGGCAGGCAGTTTCTATGGCTACACCTTC.

This chain joins TRBV13 and TRBJ2-5, with TRBD2 as a possible D gene (6 bases). The CDR3 extends over 13 amino acids. CDR1 PRHDT and CDR2 FYEKMQ come from the germline V gene (reference sequence). The V end was cut by 5 bases, the J end by 5 bases, with 12 bases between. DNA of the CDR3: TGTGCCAGCAGCGTTCGACTAGAGGAGACCCAGTACTTC. It translates to CASSVRLEETQYF. The variable domain in full, with the rest retrieved from reference TRBV13 and TRBJ2-5, is AAGVIQSPRHLIKEKRETATLKCYPIPRHDTVYWYQQGPGQDPQFLISFYEKMQSDKGSIPDRFSAQQFSDYHSELNMSSLELGDSALYFCASSVRLEETQYFGPGTRLLVL.

The V call is TRBV4-2, the J call TRBJ2-3; 8 bases agree with TRBD1. Germline V gives CDR1 LGHNA, CDR2 YNFKEQ. CDR3 size: 16 residues. J gave up 3 bases and V 3 bases, and 8 bases lay outside the gene matches. CDR3 DNA sequence: TGTGCCAGCAGCCAGGTCTCAGGGGGCGCGACAGATACGCAGTATTTT. Its protein is CASSQVSGGATDTQYF.

This clone was observed a few times. V is TRBV2 and J is TRBJ2-7, with D tentatively TRBD1 (5 bases). The CDR3 is 12 residues long. Germline CDR1 is SNHLY and CDR2 is FYNNEI. V was cut by 6 bases and J by 2 bases, with 8 bases left in between. The CDR3 region is CASSPDTYEQYF. The CDR3 coding sequence is TGTGCCAGCAGCCCGGACACCTACGAGCAGTACTTC.